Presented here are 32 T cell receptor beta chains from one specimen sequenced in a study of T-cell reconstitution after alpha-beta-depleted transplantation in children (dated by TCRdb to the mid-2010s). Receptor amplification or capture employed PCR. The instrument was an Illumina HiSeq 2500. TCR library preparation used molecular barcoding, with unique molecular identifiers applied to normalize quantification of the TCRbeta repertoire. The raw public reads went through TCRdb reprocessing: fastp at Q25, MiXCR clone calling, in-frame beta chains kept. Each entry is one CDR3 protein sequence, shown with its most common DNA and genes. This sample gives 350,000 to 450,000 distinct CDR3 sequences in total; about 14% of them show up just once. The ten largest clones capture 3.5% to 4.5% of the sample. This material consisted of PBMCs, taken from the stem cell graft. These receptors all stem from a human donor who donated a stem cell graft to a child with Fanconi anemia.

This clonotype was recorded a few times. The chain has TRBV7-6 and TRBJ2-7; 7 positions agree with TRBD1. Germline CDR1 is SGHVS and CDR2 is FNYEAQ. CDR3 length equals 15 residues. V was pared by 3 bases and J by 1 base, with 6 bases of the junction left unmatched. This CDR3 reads CASSFRPGQSYEQYF. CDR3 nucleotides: TGTGCCAGCAGCTTCCGGCCGGGACAGTCCTACGAGCAGTACTTC.

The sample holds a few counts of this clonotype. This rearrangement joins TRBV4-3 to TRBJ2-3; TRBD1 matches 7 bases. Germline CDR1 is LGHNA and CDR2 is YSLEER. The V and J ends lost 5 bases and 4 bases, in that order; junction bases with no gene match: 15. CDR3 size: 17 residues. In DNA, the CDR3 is TGCGCCAGCAGCTACGAATTAACAGGGGTTGGCTCAGATACGCAGTATTTT. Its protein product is CASSYELTGVGSDTQYF.

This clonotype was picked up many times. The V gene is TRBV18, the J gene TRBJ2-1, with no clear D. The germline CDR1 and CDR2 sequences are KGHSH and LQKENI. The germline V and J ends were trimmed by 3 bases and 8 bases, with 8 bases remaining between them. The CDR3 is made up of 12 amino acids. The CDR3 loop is CASSPSADEQFF. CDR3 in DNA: TGTGCCAGCTCACCCAGCGCGGATGAGCAGTTCTTC.

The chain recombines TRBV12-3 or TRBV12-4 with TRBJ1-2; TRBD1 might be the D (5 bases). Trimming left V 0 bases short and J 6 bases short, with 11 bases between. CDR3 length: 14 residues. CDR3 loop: CASSLASGSNGYTF. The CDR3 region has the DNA TGTGCCAGCAGTTTAGCGTCAGGGAGTAATGGCTACACCTTC.

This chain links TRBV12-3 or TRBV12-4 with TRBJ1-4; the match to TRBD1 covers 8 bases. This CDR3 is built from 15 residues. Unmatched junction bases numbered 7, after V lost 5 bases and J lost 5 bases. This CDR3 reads CASSESSGGNEKLFF. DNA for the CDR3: TGTGCCAGCAGTGAAAGTTCAGGGGGCAATGAAAAACTGTTTTTT.

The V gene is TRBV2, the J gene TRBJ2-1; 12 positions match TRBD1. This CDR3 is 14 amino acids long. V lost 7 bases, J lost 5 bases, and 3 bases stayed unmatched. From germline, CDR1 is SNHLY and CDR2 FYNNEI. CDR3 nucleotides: TGTGCCAGCAACCGGGACAGGGGGCACAATGAGCAGTTCTTC. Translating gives CASNRDRGHNEQFF. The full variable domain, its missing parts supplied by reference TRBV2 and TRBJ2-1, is EPEVTQTPSHQVTQMGQEVILRCVPISNHLYFYWYRQILGQKVEFLVSFYNNEISEKSEIFDDQFSVERPDGSNFTLKIRSTKLEDSAMYFCASNRDRGHNEQFFGPGTRLTVL.

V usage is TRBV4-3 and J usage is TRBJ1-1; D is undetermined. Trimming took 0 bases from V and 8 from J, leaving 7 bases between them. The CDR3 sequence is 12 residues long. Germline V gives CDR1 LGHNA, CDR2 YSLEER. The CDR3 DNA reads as TGCGCCAGCAGCCAAGATATGCCGGAAGCTTTCTTT. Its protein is CASSQDMPEAFF.

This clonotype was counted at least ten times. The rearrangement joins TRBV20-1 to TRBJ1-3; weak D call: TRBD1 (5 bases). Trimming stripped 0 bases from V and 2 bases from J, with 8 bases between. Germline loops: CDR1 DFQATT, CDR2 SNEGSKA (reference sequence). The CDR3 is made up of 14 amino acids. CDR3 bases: TGCAGTGCTAGAGATCTGGGACCTGGAAACACCATATATTTT. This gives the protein CSARDLGPGNTIYF.

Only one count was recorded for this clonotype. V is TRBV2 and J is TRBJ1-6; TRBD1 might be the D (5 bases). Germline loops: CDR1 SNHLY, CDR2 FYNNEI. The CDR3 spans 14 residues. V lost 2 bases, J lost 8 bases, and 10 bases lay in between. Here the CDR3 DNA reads TGTGCCAGCAGTGAACAGGGTTTTCATTCACCCCTCCACTTT. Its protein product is CASSEQGFHSPLHF.

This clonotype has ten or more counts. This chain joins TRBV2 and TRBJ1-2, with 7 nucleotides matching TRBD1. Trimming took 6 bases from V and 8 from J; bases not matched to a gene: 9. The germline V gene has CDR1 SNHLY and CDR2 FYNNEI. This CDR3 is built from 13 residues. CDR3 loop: CASSATGSGGYTF. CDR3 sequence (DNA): TGTGCCAGCAGCGCGACAGGGAGCGGCGGCTACACCTTC.

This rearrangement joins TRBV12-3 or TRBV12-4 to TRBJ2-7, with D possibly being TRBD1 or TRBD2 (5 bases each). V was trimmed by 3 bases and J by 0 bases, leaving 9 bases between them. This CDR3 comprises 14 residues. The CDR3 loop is CASSLGRLSYEQYV. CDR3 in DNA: TGTGCCAGCAGTTTGGGACGGCTCTCCTACGAGCAGTACGTC.

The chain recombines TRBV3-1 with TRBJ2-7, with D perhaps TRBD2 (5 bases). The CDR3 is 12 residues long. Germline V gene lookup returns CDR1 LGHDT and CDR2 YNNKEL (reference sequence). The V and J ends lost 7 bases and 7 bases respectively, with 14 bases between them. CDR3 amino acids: CASTDYSGEQYF. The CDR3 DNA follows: TGTGCCAGCACCGACTACTCGGGGGAGCAGTACTTC.

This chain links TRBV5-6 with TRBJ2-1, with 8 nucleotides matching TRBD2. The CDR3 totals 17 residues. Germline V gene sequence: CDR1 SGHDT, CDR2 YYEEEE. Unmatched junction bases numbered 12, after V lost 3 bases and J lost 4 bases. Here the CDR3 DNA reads TGTGCCAGCAGCTCGAGTAGCGGGATAGGTCCGTACAATGAGCAGTTCTTC. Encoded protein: CASSSSSGIGPYNEQFF.

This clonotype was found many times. In DNA form, the CDR3 reads TGTGCCAGCAACCGACAGGGGGGTAACGCTTTCTTT. Protein product: CASNRQGGNAFF. The V call is TRBV2, the J call TRBJ1-1; 9 bases map to TRBD1. This CDR3 has 12 residues. CDR1 is SNHLY and CDR2 is FYNNEI in the germline V gene. Trimming at V came to 7 bases and at J to 11 bases, leaving 8 bases not matched to a gene.

The DNA of the CDR3 is TGCAGCGTTAGAGGGGGGGCCGCGAACACCGGGGAGCTGTTTTTT. Translating it yields CSVRGGAANTGELFF. The chain recombines TRBV29-1 with TRBJ2-2; D perhaps matches TRBD2 (7 bases). There are 15 residues in the CDR3. V was trimmed by 5 bases and J by 0 bases, leaving 13 bases between them. Germline V gene data show CDR1 as SQVTM and CDR2 as ANQGSEA.

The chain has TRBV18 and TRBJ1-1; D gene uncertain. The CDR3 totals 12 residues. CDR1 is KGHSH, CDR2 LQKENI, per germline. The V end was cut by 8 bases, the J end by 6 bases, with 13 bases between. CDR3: CASQERGAEAFF. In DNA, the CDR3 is TGTGCCAGCCAGGAACGGGGTGCTGAAGCTTTCTTT.

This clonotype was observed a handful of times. CDR3 sequence: CASSSSGYRTAEAFF. The CDR3 DNA reads TGTGCCAGCAGCTCTAGTGGCTACCGGACGGCTGAAGCTTTCTTT. The chain employs TRBV9 and TRBJ1-1; D gene uncertain. The CDR3 has 15 residues. The germline gives CDR1 SGDLS, CDR2 YYNGEE. V was clipped by 4 bases and J by 6 bases, with 19 bases between them.

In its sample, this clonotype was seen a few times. CDR3 region: CASSLYDNNSPLHF. In DNA form, the CDR3 reads TGTGCCAGCAGTTTGTACGATAATAATTCACCCCTCCACTTT. The rearrangement joins TRBV27 to TRBJ1-6, with D uncertain. V dropped 3 bases and J dropped 5 bases, with 8 bases sitting between them. CDR1 and CDR2 from the germline V gene are MNHEY and SMNVEV (reference sequence). This CDR3 region has 14 residues.

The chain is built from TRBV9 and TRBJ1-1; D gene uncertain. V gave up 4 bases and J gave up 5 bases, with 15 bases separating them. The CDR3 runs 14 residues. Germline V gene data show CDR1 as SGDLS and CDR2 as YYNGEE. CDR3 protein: CASSQAAEDTEAFF. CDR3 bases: TGTGCCAGCAGCCAGGCAGCCGAGGATACTGAAGCTTTCTTT.

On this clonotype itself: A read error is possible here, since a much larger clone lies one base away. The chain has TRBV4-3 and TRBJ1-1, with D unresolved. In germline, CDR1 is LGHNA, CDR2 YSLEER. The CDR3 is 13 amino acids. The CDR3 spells CASSQDKGPEDFF. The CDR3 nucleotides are TGCGCCAGCAGCCAAGATAAAGGGCCTGAAGATTTCTTT.

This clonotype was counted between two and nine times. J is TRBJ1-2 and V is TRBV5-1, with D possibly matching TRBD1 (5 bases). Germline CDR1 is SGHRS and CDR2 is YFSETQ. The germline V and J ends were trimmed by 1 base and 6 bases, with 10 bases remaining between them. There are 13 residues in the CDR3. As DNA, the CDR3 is TGCGCCAGCAGCTTGCAGGGTATAGATGGCTACACCTTC. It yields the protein CASSLQGIDGYTF.

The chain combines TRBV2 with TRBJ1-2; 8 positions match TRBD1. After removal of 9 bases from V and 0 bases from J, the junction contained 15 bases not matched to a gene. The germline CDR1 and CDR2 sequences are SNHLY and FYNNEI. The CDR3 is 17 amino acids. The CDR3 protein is CARDLGTGLSANYGYTF. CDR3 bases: TGTGCCAGAGACCTCGGGACAGGCCTCTCAGCTAACTATGGCTACACCTTC.

The CDR3 sequence: CASSLRGGQGTEAFF. In DNA form, the CDR3 reads TGTGCCAGCAGCCTCCGGGGGGGCCAGGGCACTGAAGCTTTCTTT. The chain couples TRBV7-8 to TRBJ1-1, with D possibly matching TRBD1 (6 bases). The germline gives CDR1 SGHVS, CDR2 FQNEAQ. Trimming left V 5 bases short and J 4 bases short, with 17 bases between. The CDR3 extends over 15 amino acids.

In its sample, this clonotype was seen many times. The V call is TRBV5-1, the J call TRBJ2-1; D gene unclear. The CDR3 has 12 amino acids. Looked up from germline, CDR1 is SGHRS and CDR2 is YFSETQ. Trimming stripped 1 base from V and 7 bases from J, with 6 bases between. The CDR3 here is CASSLWDNEQFF. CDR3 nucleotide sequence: TGCGCCAGCAGCTTGTGGGATAATGAGCAGTTCTTC.

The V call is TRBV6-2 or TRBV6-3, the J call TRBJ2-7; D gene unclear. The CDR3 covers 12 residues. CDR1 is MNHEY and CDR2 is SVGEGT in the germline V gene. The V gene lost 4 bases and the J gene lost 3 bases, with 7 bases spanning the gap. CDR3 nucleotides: TGTGCCAGCAGTTTGTTTGTCTACGAGCAGTACTTC. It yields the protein CASSLFVYEQYF.

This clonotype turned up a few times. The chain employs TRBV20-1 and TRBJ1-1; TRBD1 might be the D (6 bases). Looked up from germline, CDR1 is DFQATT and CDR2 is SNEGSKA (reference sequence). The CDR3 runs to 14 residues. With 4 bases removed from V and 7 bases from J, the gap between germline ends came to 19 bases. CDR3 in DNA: TGCAGTGCTATCACTGGGGGGAAAGGGGGTGAAGCTTTCTTT. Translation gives CSAITGGKGGEAFF.

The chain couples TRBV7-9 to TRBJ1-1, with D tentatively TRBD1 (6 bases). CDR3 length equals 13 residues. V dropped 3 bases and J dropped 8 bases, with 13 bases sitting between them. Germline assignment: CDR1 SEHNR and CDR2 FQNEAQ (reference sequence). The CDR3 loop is CASSFLQGSEAFF. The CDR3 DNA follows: TGTGCCAGCAGCTTCTTACAGGGTTCGGAAGCTTTCTTT.

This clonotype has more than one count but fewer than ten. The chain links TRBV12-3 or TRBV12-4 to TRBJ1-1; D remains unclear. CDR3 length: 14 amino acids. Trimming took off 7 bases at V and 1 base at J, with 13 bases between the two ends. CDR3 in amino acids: CASKFGPSNTEAFF. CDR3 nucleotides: TGTGCCAGCAAATTTGGCCCCTCGAACACTGAAGCTTTCTTT.

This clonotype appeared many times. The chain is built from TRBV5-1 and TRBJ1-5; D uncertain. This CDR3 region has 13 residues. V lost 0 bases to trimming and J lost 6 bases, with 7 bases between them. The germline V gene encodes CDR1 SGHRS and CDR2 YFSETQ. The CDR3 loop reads CASSLAPTQPQHF. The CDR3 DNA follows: TGCGCCAGCAGCTTGGCCCCAACTCAGCCCCAGCATTTT.

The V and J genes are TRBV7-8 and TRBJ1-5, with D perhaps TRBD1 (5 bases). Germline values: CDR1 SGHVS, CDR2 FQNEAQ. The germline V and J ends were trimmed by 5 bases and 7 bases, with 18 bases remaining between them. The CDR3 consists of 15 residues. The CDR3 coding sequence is TGTGCCAGCAGCCTTGGTGGGGCAGGTCTGCAGCCCCAGCATTTT. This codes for CASSLGGAGLQPQHF.

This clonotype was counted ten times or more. CDR3 region: CASSLGTTSGNTIYF. The CDR3 DNA is TGTGCCAGCAGCCTTGGGACAACCTCTGGAAACACCATATATTTT. The chain uses TRBV11-1 and TRBJ1-3; possible D gene TRBD1, 6 bases. The V and J ends lost 5 bases and 0 bases respectively, with 11 bases between them. The CDR3 is 15 residues long. Germline V gene lookup returns CDR1 SGHAT and CDR2 FQDESV (reference sequence).

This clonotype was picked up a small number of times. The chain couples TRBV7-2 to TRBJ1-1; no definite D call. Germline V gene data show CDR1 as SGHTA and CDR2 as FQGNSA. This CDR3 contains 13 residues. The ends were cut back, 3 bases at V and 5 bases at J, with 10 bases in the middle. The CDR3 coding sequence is TGTGCCAGCAGCTTTGGAAAGGAGACTGAAGCTTTCTTT. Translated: CASSFGKETEAFF.